The 27 T cell receptor beta chains below come from one sample, sequenced in a study of blood T cell repertoires in COVID-19. The method was immunoSEQ multiplex PCR; TCRdb's version includes in-frame clones alone and lacks a portion of them. The sample holds approximately 13,000 clones, roughly 87% seen once. The sequenced sample was peripheral blood. The receptor source for this set is a human donor with active COVID-19. The donor label of this sample is uncertain.

This chain connects TRBV6-5 to TRBJ2-7; 7 bases match TRBD1. The CDR3 runs 14 residues. V was pared by 4 bases and J by 3 bases, with 6 bases of the junction left unmatched. Germline CDR1 is MNHEY and CDR2 is SVGAGI. CDR3 coding DNA: TGTGCCAGCAGTTCCCGGGACAGAAACTACGAGCAGTACTTC. Translated: CASSSRDRNYEQYF.

V and J are TRBV19 and TRBJ1-5, with 7 bases lining up with TRBD1. This CDR3 has 15 amino acids. V was clipped by 5 bases and J by 3 bases; unmatched bases: 7. Per the germline V gene, CDR1 is LNHDA and CDR2 is SQIVND (reference sequence). As DNA, the CDR3 is TGTGCCAGTAGTCCCATGACAGGGTACAATCAGCCCCAGCATTTT. Amino acids: CASSPMTGYNQPQHF.

The chain couples TRBV5-1 to TRBJ1-2, with unresolved D. The CDR3 runs to 12 residues. In germline, CDR1 is SGHRS, CDR2 YFSETQ. The ends were cut back, 2 bases at V and 5 bases at J, with 7 bases in the middle. This CDR3 reads CASSLSGYGYTF. The CDR3 region has the DNA TGCGCCAGCAGCTTATCCGGGTATGGCTACACCTTC.

This clone is a singleton in its sample. The chain employs TRBV29-1 and TRBJ1-2; 8 bases match TRBD1. With V trimmed by 3 bases and J by 8 bases, 8 bases remained unmatched. The CDR3 extends over 13 amino acids. Germline lookup yields CDR1 SQVTM and CDR2 ANQGSEA. CDR3 DNA: TGCAGCGTTGAGGGTCAGGGGGCGCGGGGCTACACCTTC. Translation: CSVEGQGARGYTF.

This clone was observed a single time. This rearrangement joins TRBV28 to TRBJ2-1, with 12 nucleotides matching TRBD2. Per the germline V gene, CDR1 is MDHEN and CDR2 is SYDVKM. V lost 8 bases and J lost 7; bases outside the gene matches: 12. The CDR3 totals 16 residues. CDR3 in amino acids: CASGGWASGRGNEQFF. As DNA, the CDR3 is TGTGCCAGCGGTGGGTGGGCTAGCGGGAGGGGGAATGAGCAGTTCTTC.

The rearrangement joins TRBV10-1 to TRBJ2-1; D is possibly TRBD1 (6 bases). There are 13 residues in the CDR3. Trimming took off 4 bases at V and 7 bases at J, with 11 bases between the two ends. In germline, CDR1 is WNHNN, CDR2 SYGVQD (reference sequence). CDR3 residues: CASSVGGENEQFF. CDR3 nucleotide sequence: TGCGCCAGCAGTGTAGGGGGTGAAAATGAGCAGTTCTTC.

This chain links TRBV2 with TRBJ2-7; the D is unclear. The germline gives CDR1 SNHLY, CDR2 FYNNEI. The CDR3 loop spans 13 amino acids. V was pared by 7 bases and J by 3 bases, with 13 bases between. The chain's CDR3 is CASTSGPYYEQYF. The CDR3 DNA follows: TGTGCCAGCACGTCTGGGCCATACTACGAGCAGTACTTC.

V gene TRBV28 combines with J gene TRBJ1-4; TRBD1 matches at 8 bases. The CDR3 length is 16 residues. CDR1 and CDR2 (germline): MDHEN, SYDVKM. V lost 3 bases to trimming and J lost 6 bases; unmatched junction nucleotides: 9. Written as DNA, the CDR3 is TGTGCCAGCAGTTTTATTACAGGGGGGGCTGATGAAAAACTGTTTTTT. It specifies CASSFITGGADEKLFF. The whole variable domain, remainder taken from reference TRBV28 and TRBJ1-4, is DVKVTQSSRYLVKRTGEKVFLECVQDMDHENMFWYRQDPGLGLRLIYFSYDVKMKEKGDIPEGYSVSREKKERFSLILESASTNQTSMYLCASSFITGGADEKLFFGSGTQLSVL.

CDR3 loop: CASSLGTGGNSPLHF. CDR3 nucleotide sequence: TGTGCCAGCTCACTCGGGACAGGGGGGAATTCACCCCTCCACTTT. The genes are TRBV18 and TRBJ1-6, with 11 bases that match TRBD1. Per the germline V gene, CDR1 is KGHSH and CDR2 is LQKENI. CDR3 length equals 15 residues. The J segment lost 7 bases and the V segment lost 4 bases, leaving 3 bases of the junction unmatched. The whole variable domain, filled in from reference TRBV18 and TRBJ1-6, reads NAGVMQNPRHLVRRRGQEARLRCSPMKGHSHVYWYRQLPEEGLKFMVYLQKENIIDESGMPKERFSAEFPKEGPSILRIQQVVRGDSAAYFCASSLGTGGNSPLHFGNGTRLTVT.

DNA for the CDR3: TGTGCCAGCAGCCGGGAACCTCTAGCAGCAAACACCGGGGAGCTGTTTTTT. Amino acid sequence: CASSREPLAANTGELFF. This chain connects TRBV4-2 to TRBJ2-2, with D tentatively TRBD2 (5 bases). V lost 4 bases and J 2 bases, leaving 17 bases between the germline ends. CDR3 length equals 17 residues. Germline V gives CDR1 LGHNA, CDR2 YNFKEQ.

The chain combines TRBV9 with TRBJ2-5; 8 bases fit TRBD2. CDR3 length equals 15 residues. Germline loops: CDR1 SGDLS, CDR2 YYNGEE. The V gene end was trimmed by 2 bases and the J gene end by 4 bases; junction bases not matched to a gene: 7. The CDR3 nucleotides are TGTGCCAGCAGCGTCGTCCCGGGAGGGTCAGAGACCCAGTACTTC. As protein: CASSVVPGGSETQYF.

This rearrangement joins TRBV18 to TRBJ2-7, with a possible D match to TRBD1 (5 bases). CDR1 is KGHSH and CDR2 is LQKENI in the germline V gene. Deletions cut 2 bases from V and 6 bases from J, with 14 bases between. CDR3 size: 14 residues. CDR3 coding DNA: TGTGCCAGCTCACCAACCCTCGACAGTTCCGAGCAGTACTTC. As protein: CASSPTLDSSEQYF.

This rearrangement joins TRBV7-2 to TRBJ2-1; 8 positions match TRBD2. Germline V gives CDR1 SGHTA, CDR2 FQGNSA. The CDR3 runs to 13 residues. V trimming: 3 bases; J trimming: 5 bases; junction bases outside the gene matches: 0. This CDR3 reads CASSFGRDNEQFF. The CDR3 DNA reads as TGTGCCAGCAGCTTCGGGAGGGACAATGAGCAGTTCTTC.

The CDR3: CAWSVRWTEAFF. The DNA for the CDR3 is TGTGCCTGGAGTGTCAGGTGGACTGAAGCTTTCTTT. The chain couples TRBV30 to TRBJ1-1, with D unclear. The CDR3 is 12 amino acids. The germline gives CDR1 GTSNPN, CDR2 SVGIG (reference sequence). The ends were cut back, 0 bases at V and 5 bases at J, with 7 bases in the middle. The whole variable domain, remainder taken from reference TRBV30 and TRBJ1-1, is SQTIHQWPATLVQPVGSPLSLECTVEGTSNPNLYWYRQAAGRGLQLLFYSVGIGQISSEVPQNLSASRPQDRQFILSSKKLLLSDSGFYLCAWSVRWTEAFFGQGTRLTVV.

This sequence joins TRBV9 and TRBJ2-1; TRBD1 might be the D (6 bases). The CDR3 has 15 residues. The V end lost 4 bases, the J end lost 9 bases, and 20 bases lay between the germline ends. CDR1 is SGDLS and CDR2 is YYNGEE in the germline V gene. The CDR3 bases are TGTGCCAGCAGCCCAGCGGACAGAGGTCTTGGTGAGCAGTTCTTC. Translated: CASSPADRGLGEQFF.

This clone has a single count. The chain carries TRBV19 and TRBJ1-4; no reliable D call. The CDR3 sequence is 15 residues long. Germline V gene lookup returns CDR1 LNHDA and CDR2 SQIVND (reference sequence). V was trimmed by 1 base and J by 8 bases, leaving 14 bases between them. Here the CDR3 DNA reads TGTGCCAGTAGTATAGGAGGGAGTCGGCGCGAAAAACTGTTTTTT. Protein product: CASSIGGSRREKLFF.

This chain joins TRBV29-1 and TRBJ2-2; D is undetermined. Germline CDR1 SQVTM, CDR2 ANQGSEA. The CDR3 extends over 13 amino acids. The V end was cut by 1 base, the J end by 5 bases, with 8 bases between. The CDR3 sequence is CSVEGAATGELFF. Written as DNA, the CDR3 is TGCAGCGTTGAAGGCGCAGCGACCGGGGAGCTGTTTTTT.

The chain carries TRBV7-9 and TRBJ2-6; TRBD1 aligns across 7 bases. CDR3 length: 19 amino acids. Unmatched junction bases numbered 12, after V lost 4 bases and J lost 0 bases. Per the germline V gene, CDR1 is SEHNR and CDR2 is FQNEAQ (reference sequence). This CDR3 is CASSSLRQGIRSGANVLTF. CDR3 DNA sequence: TGTGCCAGCAGCTCCCTAAGACAGGGAATACGCTCTGGGGCCAACGTCCTGACTTTC. Full variable domain (remainder filled in from reference TRBV7-9 and TRBJ2-6): DTGVSQNPRHKITKRGQNVTFRCDPISEHNRLYWYRQTLGQGPEFLTYFQNEAQLEKSRLLSDRFSAERPKGSFSTLEIQRTEQGDSAMYLCASSSLRQGIRSGANVLTFGAGSRLTVL.

J is TRBJ2-1 and V is TRBV7-8; TRBD2 might be the D (6 bases). Deletions cut 9 bases from V and 7 bases from J, with 19 bases between. Germline lookup yields CDR1 SGHVS and CDR2 FQNEAQ. CDR3 length: 14 residues. As DNA, the CDR3 is TGTGCCAGTTCCCCCGGCCTCGGGACTAATGAGCAGTTCTTC. The encoded protein is CASSPGLGTNEQFF.

The rearrangement joins TRBV7-3 to TRBJ2-1; the D gene is possibly TRBD2 (7 bases). Looked up from germline, CDR1 is SGHTA and CDR2 is FQGTGA. Trimming stripped 3 bases from V and 5 bases from J, with 17 bases between. This CDR3 has 16 residues. The CDR3 coding sequence is TGTGCCAGCAGCTTGGCTAGGCCCGGGGGGCACAATGAGCAGTTCTTC. The encoded protein is CASSLARPGGHNEQFF.

V is TRBV3-1 (or the pseudogene TRBV3-2) and J is TRBJ2-1, with a possible D match to TRBD2 (5 bases). Germline loops: CDR1 LGHDT, CDR2 YNNKEL (reference sequence). CDR3 length: 13 amino acids. V gave up 2 bases and J gave up 11 bases, with 13 bases separating them. Here the CDR3 reads CASSQPPSSKQFF. Written as DNA, the CDR3 is TGTGCCAGCAGCCAACCCCCTAGCTCAAAGCAGTTCTTC.

The V call is TRBV19, the J call TRBJ2-4, with D unresolved. Germline-derived CDR1 and CDR2 are LNHDA and SQIVND (reference sequence). This CDR3 has 14 residues. With 7 bases removed from V and 1 base from J, the gap between germline ends came to 11 bases. CDR3 sequence (DNA): TGTGCCAGTATGGATCCCGGGGCCAAAAACATTCAGTACTTC. The encoded protein is CASMDPGAKNIQYF.

V and J are TRBV15 and TRBJ2-5; maybe TRBD1 (7 bases). In germline, CDR1 is LNHNV, CDR2 YYDKDF (reference sequence). The length of the CDR3 is 15 residues. V dropped 3 bases and J dropped 6 bases, with 17 bases sitting between them. The CDR3 reads CATSSGGQSVKTQYF. CDR3 coding DNA: TGTGCCACCAGCAGCGGGGGACAGTCGGTAAAGACCCAGTACTTC.

J is TRBJ2-7 and V is TRBV7-2; possibly TRBD2 for D (5 bases). V was trimmed by 2 bases and J by 2 bases, leaving 10 bases between them. This CDR3 is built from 14 residues. The germline CDR1 and CDR2 sequences are SGHTA and FQGNSA. The DNA for the CDR3 is TGTGCCAGCAGCTTACGGCGGGCCACCTACGAGCAGTACTTC. Translation: CASSLRRATYEQYF.

The CDR3 reads CASSQDRSEQFF. The CDR3 bases are TGTGCCAGCAGCCAAGATCGCAGTGAGCAGTTCTTC. This chain uses TRBV3-1 (or the pseudogene TRBV3-2) with TRBJ2-1; D uncertain. Trimming cost V 0 bases and J 9 bases, with 6 bases left between them. Per the germline V gene, CDR1 is LGHDT and CDR2 is YNNKEL (reference sequence). This CDR3 has 12 amino acids.

The count of this clone is one. This sequence joins TRBV6-1 and TRBJ2-1; tentatively, D is TRBD1 (6 bases). There are 14 residues in the CDR3. Germline V gene sequence: CDR1 MNHNS, CDR2 SASEGT. V was pared by 6 bases and J by 7 bases, with 16 bases between. DNA of the CDR3: TGTGCCAGCAGAATCACCACACAGGGTAATGAGCAGTTCTTC. It yields the protein CASRITTQGNEQFF.

The chain carries TRBV7-6 and TRBJ1-1, with D possibly TRBD1 on 5 matching bases. CDR1 is SGHVS, CDR2 FNYEAQ, per germline. This CDR3 spans 16 amino acids. The V end was cut by 0 bases, the J end by 3 bases, with 14 bases between. CDR3 in DNA: TGTGCCAGCAGCTTAGCACCAGATGGGGGGTACACTGAAGCTTTCTTT. It translates to CASSLAPDGGYTEAFF.